Below, 10 T cell receptor beta chains from the same sample are listed, as sequenced in a study of blood T cells in healthy people across ages. Primers used in a second PCR of roughly 6 to 12 cycles were a sample-barcoded 5' primer and a J-beta primer mix. TCRdb re-called the 5' RACE reads through MiXCR, storing one row per CDR3 protein. The repertoire has approximately 1.5 million distinct CDR3 sequences, 35% to 45% of them found once; the top ten carry over 3.5%. The source material was blood. Receptor source: a young woman in good health.

This rearrangement joins TRBV20-1 to TRBJ1-3; 7 nucleotides align to TRBD1. CDR1 and CDR2 from the germline V gene are DFQATT and SNEGSKA (reference sequence). This CDR3 is built from 14 residues. J gave up 4 bases and V 2 bases, and 5 bases lay outside the gene matches. CDR3 DNA: TGCAGTGCTAGAAGAGACAGGGCGGGAAACACCATATATTTT. Translation gives CSARRDRAGNTIYF.

The chain employs TRBV6-5 and TRBJ2-1; D ambiguous. Judging by the DNA end, TRBJ2-7 fits better; the J call may be wrong. Germline V lookup: CDR1 MNHEY, CDR2 SVGAGI. This CDR3 region has 14 residues. The CDR3 here is CASSYRSVGHEQYF. DNA of the CDR3: TGTGCCAGCAGTTACCGCAGTGTGGGCCATGAGCAGTACTTC.

The chain employs TRBV20-1 and TRBJ2-5; 8 nucleotides align to TRBD2. This CDR3 is 12 amino acids long. With V trimmed by 6 bases and J by 11 bases, 11 bases remained unmatched. Germline V gene sequence: CDR1 DFQATT, CDR2 SNEGSKA (reference sequence). The CDR3 loop reads CSAPSGSSGQYF. In nucleotides, the CDR3 is TGCAGTGCCCCGAGCGGGAGCTCCGGGCAGTACTTC.

The table lists this clonotype with a few counts. The rearrangement links TRBV27 to TRBJ2-3, with TRBD2 matching 10 bases. Trimming cost V 2 bases and J 2 bases; bases outside gene matches: 10. CDR3 length equals 18 residues. Germline CDR1 is MNHEY and CDR2 is SMNVEV (reference sequence). This chain's CDR3 is CASSLTPLAGGPTDTQYF. In DNA form, the CDR3 reads TGTGCCAGCAGTTTAACTCCCTTAGCGGGGGGCCCCACAGATACGCAGTATTTT.

This sequence joins TRBV28 and TRBJ2-7; 11 bases match TRBD1. In germline, CDR1 is MDHEN, CDR2 SYDVKM. This CDR3 region has 14 residues. The J segment lost 3 bases and the V segment lost 10 bases, leaving 8 bases of the junction unmatched. CDR3 sequence: CATRRTGGHYEQYF. In nucleotides, the CDR3 is TGTGCCACCAGGAGGACAGGGGGCCACTACGAGCAGTACTTC.

The sample holds a few counts of this clonotype. The gene calls are TRBV19 and TRBJ1-2; D may be TRBD1 (5 bases). The V end was cut by 6 bases, the J end by 4 bases, with 21 bases between. The CDR3 runs 16 residues. Germline V lookup: CDR1 LNHDA, CDR2 SQIVND (reference sequence). CDR3 coding DNA: TGTGCCAGTAGCCTAATTCCCCGGGACCGAGTCTATGGCTACACCTTC. This translates into CASSLIPRDRVYGYTF. The entire variable domain, with the rest obtained from reference TRBV19 and TRBJ1-2, is as follows: DGGITQSPKYLFRKEGQNVTLSCEQNLNHDAMYWYRQDPGQGLRLIYYSQIVNDFQKGDIAEGYSVSREKKESFPLTVTSAQKNPTAFYLCASSLIPRDRVYGYTFGSGTRLTVV.

This clonotype was observed a few times. The V call is TRBV27, the J call TRBJ2-3; 8 bases match TRBD1. CDR1 and CDR2 from the germline V gene are MNHEY and SMNVEV (reference sequence). There are 14 residues in the CDR3. The V gene end was trimmed by 6 bases and the J gene end by 4 bases; junction bases not matched to a gene: 6. CDR3 sequence: CASSLGDRPDTQYF. The CDR3 DNA reads as TGTGCCAGCAGCCTAGGGGACAGGCCAGATACGCAGTATTTT.

This clonotype was counted a few times. This chain connects TRBV3-1 to TRBJ2-3, with 8 bases aligning to TRBD2. The CDR3 covers 17 residues. Germline lookup yields CDR1 LGHDT and CDR2 YNNKEL (reference sequence). The junction had 10 bases not matched to a gene; V was cut back by 3 bases and J by 2 bases. In nucleotides, the CDR3 is TGTGCCAGCAGCCATCCCGCCCTTAGCGGGAACACAGATACGCAGTATTTT. This encodes CASSHPALSGNTDTQYF.

This clonotype has more than one count but fewer than ten. V is TRBV10-3 and J is TRBJ2-5; 8 nucleotides agree with TRBD1. Unmatched junction bases numbered 7, after V lost 7 bases and J lost 6 bases. The CDR3 runs 13 residues. The germline gives CDR1 ENHRY, CDR2 SYGVKD. The CDR3 protein is CAITGGAEQTQYF. The DNA of the CDR3 is TGTGCCATCACAGGGGGCGCGGAACAGACCCAGTACTTC.

This clonotype was counted between two and nine times. This chain joins TRBV20-1 and TRBJ1-6, with 10 bases matching TRBD1. Germline V CDR1 and CDR2: DFQATT, SNEGSKA (reference sequence). CDR3 length equals 16 residues. J gave up 4 bases and V 6 bases, and 9 bases lay outside the gene matches. CDR3 region: CSAREGQGLYNSPLHF. CDR3 DNA: TGCAGTGCCCGCGAGGGACAGGGGCTTTATAATTCACCCCTCCACTTT.